This T cell receptor (beta chain) was recorded in a study of T-cell memory formation after mild COVID-19. On the study more broadly: The two donors had largely donor-specific TCR clusters.

Trimming at V came to 6 bases and at J to 9 bases, leaving 5 bases not matched to a gene. The CDR3 spans 13 residues. General study findings and limits: CD4+ contracting clones were found mainly in CM and EM, and CD8+ ones in EMRA. Cross-reactive memory apparently joined, as some responding clones appeared in pre-infection memory. Contracting clones from day 15 to 85 had balanced CD4/CD8; later expanders favoured CD4+.

This clonotype appeared a few times. Its specificity is unknown. TCRdb processed the 5' RACE reads anew with MiXCR; each CDR3 protein has one entry. In the table there are a few hundred thousand distinct CDR3 sequences, under 25% of which are singletons. What was sequenced was PBMCs or a T cell subset sorted from them (not recorded which). The clonotype comes from a man aged 18 to 35 who had mild COVID-19 (a few samples of this study predate the infection). Cell type and time point are not known. The chain couples TRBV12-3 or TRBV12-4 to TRBJ2-1; 10 bases are shared with TRBD2. The CDR3 DNA reads TGTGCCAGCAGCCCAAGCGGGGGGGGTGAGCAGTTCTTC. Its translation: CASSPSGGGEQFF.